This TCR beta chain is from a study of blood T cells in healthy people across ages. Study results and limitations: Among long-lived donors, naive CD4+ cells were more numerous and diversity higher than in aged donors.

This clonotype came up many times. As yet, its antigen is unknown. The second PCR ran roughly 6 to 11 cycles with a sample-barcoded 5' primer and J-beta primers. TCRdb re-called the 5' RACE reads through MiXCR, storing one row per CDR3 protein. Of more than 900,000 distinct CDR3 sequences in the sample, roughly 28% are singletons; the top ten hold roughly 10%. V shed 4 bases, J shed 4 bases, and the junction held 7 bases outside the gene matches. There are 15 residues in the CDR3. Per germline, CDR1 MNHEY and CDR2 SVGAGI. These sequences were also reported in another study, on T cells of mothers and their children.

Specimen: blood. The J gene is TRBJ2-3, the V gene TRBV6-5, with TRBD1 identical over 8 bases. This receptor was identified in a woman between 35 and 50 years old in good health. The CDR3: CASSSSAGGSDTQYF. CDR3 coding DNA: TGTGCCAGCAGTTCCTCTGCAGGGGGCTCAGATACGCAGTATTTT.